This T cell receptor beta chain was documented in a study of CD8 T cells in ankylosing spondylitis. CDR1 is SGHRS and CDR2 is YFSETQ in the germline V gene. The V and J ends lost 0 bases and 4 bases, in that order; junction bases with no gene match: 2. This CDR3 contains 14 residues. A single record per CDR3 protein comes from TCRdb applying MiXCR to the 5' RACE reads. The repertoire holds about 90,000 distinct CDR3 sequences, 27% seen once, with nearly 60% in the top ten. This clonotype was picked up many times. The chain combines TRBV5-1 with TRBJ2-5, with 8 bases matching TRBD2. The clonotype was recovered from a male donor with ankylosing spondylitis or in good health (not recorded which). Sequences were obtained from blood, either unsorted or a sorted T cell fraction (not recorded which). The CDR3 is CASSLGLARETQYF. CDR3 sequence (DNA): TGCGCCAGCAGCTTGGGACTAGCGAGAGAGACCCAGTACTTC.